This TCR beta chain was recovered during a study of blood T cell repertoires in COVID-19. Study overall: Samples came from the United States, Italy and Spain, spanning acute and convalescent COVID-19. T cells, B-cell-depleted T cells, or PBMCs provided the cDNA or gDNA that served as material.

V lost 1 base, J lost 4 bases, and 11 bases lay in between. CDR3 length: 15 amino acids. The germline V gene has CDR1 SNHLY and CDR2 FYNNEI. Under the authors' procedure: Amplification of reference gene primers provided the estimated nucleated cell counts. Clones were read by immunoSEQ multiplex PCR, and TCRdb kept only the in-frame ones, dropping some. That table supplies the V and J calls and clone size; D and trimming were determined from the DNA. The sample consists of about 120,000 clones, approximately 82% of them appearing once. The chain joins TRBV2 to TRBJ2-1; the D gene is possibly TRBD1 (5 bases). The specimen was peripheral blood. This TCR derives from a woman of 80 years or more with acute or convalescent COVID-19. The CDR3 loop reads CASSEEGAGYNEQFF. As DNA, the CDR3 is TGTGCCAGCAGTGAAGAAGGGGCAGGATACAATGAGCAGTTCTTC. Full variable domain (missing parts from reference TRBV2 and TRBJ2-1): EPEVTQTPSHQVTQMGQEVILRCVPISNHLYFYWYRQILGQKVEFLVSFYNNEISEKSEIFDDQFSVERPDGSNFTLKIRSTKLEDSAMYFCASSEEGAGYNEQFFGPGTRLTVL.